A single sample gave rise to the 16 T cell receptor beta chains below, sequenced in a study of cytomegalovirus exposure and HLA in healthy donors listed by TCRdb under 2017. The library was built by means of the immunoSEQ multiplex PCR assay. For the multiplex PCR, a mixture combining 60 forward primers for TCR Vbeta segments and 13 reverse primers for TCR Jbeta segments was used. Imported from immuneACCESS, the table was reduced by TCRdb to in-frame sequences with V and J called. These copies leave out some clones; in studies compared against another copy, an unresolved V gene accounts for under half, and the cause of the remainder is not known. Counted in this sample were approximately 250,000 clones; around 80% of them appeared once. Jointly, the top ten make up around 0.45% of the sample. Sequencing was done on a sample of PBMCs. The source of these receptors is a boy between 10 and 17 years old in good health and CMV-seronegative.

The chain has TRBV14 and TRBJ2-6, with no clear D. Germline CDR1 is SGHDN and CDR2 is FVKESK. The CDR3 totals 15 residues. Trimming left V 0 bases short and J 2 bases short, with 5 bases between. CDR3 nucleotides: TGTGCCAGCAGCCAAGACCTCCCTGGGGCCAACGTCCTGACTTTC. This codes for CASSQDLPGANVLTF. Complete variable domain (other parts from reference TRBV14 and TRBJ2-6): EAGVTQFPSHSVIEKGQTVTLRCDPISGHDNLYWYRRVMGKEIKFLLHFVKESKQDESGMPNNRFLAERTGGTYSTLKVQPAELEDSGVYFCASSQDLPGANVLTFGAGSRLTVL.

The CDR3, as DNA: TGTGCCAGCAGCTTAGATTGGACACCTTACCACAATGAGCAGTTCTTC. It yields the protein CASSLDWTPYHNEQFF. This chain uses TRBV7-2 with TRBJ2-1; a possible D gene is TRBD1 (5 bases). The CDR3 is made up of 16 amino acids. CDR1 is SGHTA and CDR2 is FQGNSA in the germline V gene. With 1 base removed from V and 5 bases from J, the gap between germline ends came to 15 bases.

J is TRBJ2-7 and V is TRBV10-2; maybe TRBD2 (5 bases). Germline CDR1 is WSHSY and CDR2 is SAAADI. CDR3 length: 13 residues. Trimming pared 6 bases from V and 0 bases from J, leaving 9 bases between. The CDR3 protein is CASRDFSSYEQYF. In nucleotides, the CDR3 is TGCGCCAGCAGGGACTTCAGCTCCTACGAGCAGTACTTC.

Worth noting for this clone: Additional DNA sequences in this sample encode the identical CDR3. The chain is built from TRBV6-1 and TRBJ1-2, with D uncertain. CDR3 length: 14 residues. Germline V gene data show CDR1 as MNHNS and CDR2 as SASEGT. V lost 0 bases and J lost 0, with 5 bases in between. The CDR3 nucleotides read TGTGCCAGCAGTGAAGCCGGGGCTAACTATGGCTACACCTTC. This sequence encodes CASSEAGANYGYTF.

The chain carries TRBV7-9 and TRBJ2-3, with D perhaps matching TRBD2 (6 bases). Germline V lookup: CDR1 SEHNR, CDR2 FQNEAQ (reference sequence). The V and J ends lost 0 bases and 0 bases respectively, with 10 bases between them. The CDR3 is 16 amino acids. Here the CDR3 DNA reads TGTGCCAGCAGCTTAGCGCTCGGGGGTAGCACAGATACGCAGTATTTT. Translating gives CASSLALGGSTDTQYF.

The rearrangement links TRBV5-6 to TRBJ1-1; 8 bases map to TRBD1. V lost 3 bases to trimming and J lost 11 bases; unmatched junction nucleotides: 6. This CDR3 is built from 12 residues. Per the germline V gene, CDR1 is SGHDT and CDR2 is YYEEEE. The CDR3 DNA reads TGTGCCAGCAGCTCCCCGACAGGGGCGGCTTTCTTT. Translation: CASSSPTGAAFF.

About this clone: The junction departs from germline at one end; a sequencing error may be responsible. The gene calls are TRBV7-7 and TRBJ2-5, with TRBD2 identical over 8 bases. The CDR3 covers 15 residues. Germline assignment: CDR1 SSHAT and CDR2 FNYEAQ (reference sequence). CDR3 loop: CASSSFSGDVETQYF. For the CDR3, the DNA is TGTGCTAGCAGCTCCTTTAGCGGGGACGTCGAGACCCAGTACTTC.

The chain combines TRBV5-8 with TRBJ1-2; the match to TRBD1 covers 8 bases. The junction had 11 bases not matched to a gene; V was cut back by 4 bases and J by 6 bases. CDR3 length: 15 amino acids. CDR1 is SGHTS and CDR2 is YDEGEE in the germline V gene. The CDR3: CASSPRTGRVHGYTF. The CDR3 DNA reads TGTGCCAGCAGCCCGCGGACAGGGCGCGTCCATGGCTACACCTTC.

The chain couples TRBV10-1 to TRBJ2-7; D is uncertain. CDR1 and CDR2 (germline): WNHNN, SYGVQD (reference sequence). The ends were cut back, 0 bases at V and 6 bases at J, with 15 bases in the middle. The length of the CDR3 is 15 residues. This chain's CDR3 is CASSESFVLRGEQYF. The CDR3 DNA follows: TGCGCCAGCAGTGAGTCGTTTGTTTTGCGAGGCGAGCAGTACTTC.

The chain combines TRBV9 with TRBJ1-1, with D possibly being TRBD1 (6 bases). The CDR3 loop spans 15 amino acids. From germline, CDR1 is SGDLS and CDR2 YYNGEE. The V gene lost 4 bases and the J gene lost 4 bases, with 17 bases spanning the gap. The CDR3 loop is CASSNPRGGATEAFF. The CDR3 DNA follows: TGTGCCAGCAGCAACCCGCGGGGGGGGGCCACTGAAGCTTTCTTT. Full variable domain (remainder filled in from reference TRBV9 and TRBJ1-1): DSGVTQTPKHLITATGQRVTLRCSPRSGDLSVYWYQQSLDQGLQFLIQYYNGEERAKGNILERFSAQQFPDLHSELNLSSLELGDSALYFCASSNPRGGATEAFFGQGTRLTVV.

This rearrangement joins TRBV9 to TRBJ2-7, with TRBD1 matching over 9 bases. V lost 0 bases, J lost 6 bases, and 7 bases stayed unmatched. CDR1 and CDR2 from the germline V gene are SGDLS and YYNGEE. The CDR3 has 15 residues. The CDR3 region has the DNA TGTGCCAGCAGCGTAGGATTCGAGACAGGGGGCGAGCAGTACTTC. Protein: CASSVGFETGGEQYF.

This chain uses TRBV2 with TRBJ1-1; D remains ambiguous. V lost 6 bases, J lost 0 bases, and 5 bases lay in between. The germline V gene encodes CDR1 SNHLY and CDR2 FYNNEI. This CDR3 has 12 amino acids. The CDR3 loop reads CASSQMNTEAFF. CDR3 nucleotides: TGTGCCAGCAGCCAGATGAACACTGAAGCTTTCTTT.

The chain has TRBV4-2 and TRBJ2-7, with no clear D. From germline, CDR1 is LGHNA and CDR2 YNFKEQ. The V gene lost 1 base and the J gene lost 6 bases, with 16 bases spanning the gap. This CDR3 has 15 amino acids. As DNA, the CDR3 is TGTGCCAGCAGCCAAGGAGGATTGCCTGCCGTCGAGCAGTACTTC. This translates into CASSQGGLPAVEQYF.

This clone showed up just a few times. V and J are TRBV15 and TRBJ1-4, with 10 bases lining up with TRBD1. CDR3 size: 16 residues. Germline V gives CDR1 LNHNV, CDR2 YYDKDF (reference sequence). V lost 0 bases to trimming and J lost 5 bases; unmatched junction nucleotides: 3. CDR3 sequence: CATSRDPGQGNEKLFF. In DNA, the CDR3 is TGTGCCACCAGCAGAGATCCGGGACAGGGGAATGAAAAACTGTTTTTT.

This clone has a single count. The rearrangement links TRBV6-1 to TRBJ2-1, with D perhaps TRBD2 (6 bases). Trimming shortened V by 2 bases and J by 8 bases, and 16 bases separated the two germline ends. CDR3 size: 15 residues. Germline CDR1 and CDR2: MNHNS and SASEGT. CDR3 residues: CASSEWVRGKDEQFF. The CDR3 bases are TGTGCCAGCAGTGAATGGGTCCGGGGGAAGGATGAGCAGTTCTTC.

The V and J genes are TRBV7-2 and TRBJ1-2, with 10 nucleotides matching TRBD1. Germline lookup yields CDR1 SGHTA and CDR2 FQGNSA. The CDR3 spans 16 residues. Germline trimming cut 5 bases from V and 5 bases from J; bases unmatched to any gene: 11. CDR3 sequence reads: CASSPSEDRGSYGYTF. As DNA, the CDR3 is TGTGCCAGCAGCCCCTCTGAGGACAGGGGGAGTTATGGCTACACCTTC.